This TCR beta chain was retrieved from a study of T cell responses to AZD1222 COVID-19 vaccine. Study observations and caveats: Sampling that yielded the repertoires occurred only after the peak T cell response. Spike-wide vaccine-associated CD4 TCRs dominated at 160-218 and 743-854. Seropositive status at baseline applied to only 5 or 6 AZD1222 recipients. The donor group comprised mostly white British people and more females; the analysis possibly underestimated clonal diversity.

On this clone: The target antigen is unknown.

Clones were read by immunoSEQ multiplex PCR, and TCRdb kept only the in-frame ones, dropping some. The repertoire holds about 120,000 clones, with roughly 84% as singletons. Looked up from germline, CDR1 is LGHNA and CDR2 is YSLEER. The CDR3 spans 14 residues. V gave up 4 bases and J gave up 5 bases, with 15 bases separating them. Specimen: peripheral blood, collected on day 0 of AZD1222 vaccination. The chain joins TRBV4-3 to TRBJ2-7; D unclear. The origin of this receptor is an adult in good health. The CDR3 loop is CASSLGVLSDEQYF. CDR3 sequence (DNA): TGCGCCAGCAGCCTTGGGGTCCTTTCCGACGAGCAGTACTTC.